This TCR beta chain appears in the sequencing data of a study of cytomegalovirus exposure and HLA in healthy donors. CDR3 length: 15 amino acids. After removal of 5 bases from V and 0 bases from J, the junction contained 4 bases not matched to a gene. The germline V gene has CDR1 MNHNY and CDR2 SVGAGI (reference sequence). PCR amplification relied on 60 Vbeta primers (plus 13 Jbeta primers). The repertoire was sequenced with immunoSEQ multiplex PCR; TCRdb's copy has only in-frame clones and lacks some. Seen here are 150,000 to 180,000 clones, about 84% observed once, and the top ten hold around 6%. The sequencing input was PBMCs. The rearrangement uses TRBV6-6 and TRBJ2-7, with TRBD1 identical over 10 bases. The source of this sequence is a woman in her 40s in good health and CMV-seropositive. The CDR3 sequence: CASSAWDRGSYEQYF. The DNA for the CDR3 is TGTGCCAGCAGTGCTTGGGACAGGGGCTCCTACGAGCAGTACTTC.